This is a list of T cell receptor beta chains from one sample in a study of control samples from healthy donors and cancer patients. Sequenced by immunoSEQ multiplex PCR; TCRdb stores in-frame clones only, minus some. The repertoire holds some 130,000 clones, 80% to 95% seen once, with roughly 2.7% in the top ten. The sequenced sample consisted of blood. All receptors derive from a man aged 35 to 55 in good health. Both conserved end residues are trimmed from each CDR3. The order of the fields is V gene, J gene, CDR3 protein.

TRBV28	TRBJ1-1	ASRSGLKAF
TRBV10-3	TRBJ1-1	AISESTRRTNEAF
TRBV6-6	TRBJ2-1	ASSQAGEDNEQF
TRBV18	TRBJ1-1	ASSPNKQGGRNTEAF
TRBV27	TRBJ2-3	ASSLSDSTDTQY
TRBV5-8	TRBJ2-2	ASSRQGAGELF
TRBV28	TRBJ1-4	ASRRGTSEKLF
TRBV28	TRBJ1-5	ASSPRGGRGQPQH
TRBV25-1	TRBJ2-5	ASSVGGGFQETQY
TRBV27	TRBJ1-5	ASSRAGSSNQPQH
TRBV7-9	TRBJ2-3	ASSPTSGVSTDTQY
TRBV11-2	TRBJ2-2	ASSLEARAARAGELF
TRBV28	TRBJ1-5	ASSLVLHGQPQH
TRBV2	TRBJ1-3	ASRDTGGRNTIY
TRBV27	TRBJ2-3	ASGWTSYDVSTDTQY
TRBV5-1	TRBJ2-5	ASSSGLAEETQY
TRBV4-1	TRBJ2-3	ASSQVPALSTDTQY
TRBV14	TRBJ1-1	ASSRVGRNTEAF